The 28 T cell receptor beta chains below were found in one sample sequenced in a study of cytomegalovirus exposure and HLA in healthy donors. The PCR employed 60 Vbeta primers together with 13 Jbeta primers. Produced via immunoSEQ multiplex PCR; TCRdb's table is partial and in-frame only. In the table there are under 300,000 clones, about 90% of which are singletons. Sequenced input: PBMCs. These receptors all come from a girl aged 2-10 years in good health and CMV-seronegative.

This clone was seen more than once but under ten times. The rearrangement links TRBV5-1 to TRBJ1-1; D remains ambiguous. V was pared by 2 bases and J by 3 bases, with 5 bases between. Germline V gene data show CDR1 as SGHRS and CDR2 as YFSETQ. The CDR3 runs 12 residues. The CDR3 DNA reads TGCGCCAGCAGCTTACGGGACACTGAAGCTTTCTTT. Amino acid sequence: CASSLRDTEAFF.

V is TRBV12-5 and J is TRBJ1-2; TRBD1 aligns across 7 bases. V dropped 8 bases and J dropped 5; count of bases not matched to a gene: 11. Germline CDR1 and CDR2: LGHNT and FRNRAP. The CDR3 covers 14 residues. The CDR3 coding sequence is TGTGCTAGTCACGCAGGGGGGTCGGGGTATGGCTACACCTTC. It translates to CASHAGGSGYGYTF.

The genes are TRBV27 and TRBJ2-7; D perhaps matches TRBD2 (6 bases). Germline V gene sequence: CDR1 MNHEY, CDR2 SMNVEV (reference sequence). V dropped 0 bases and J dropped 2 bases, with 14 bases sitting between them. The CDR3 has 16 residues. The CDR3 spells CASSLSLGLPTYEQYF. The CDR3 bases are TGTGCCAGCAGTTTATCGTTGGGACTCCCAACCTACGAGCAGTACTTC.

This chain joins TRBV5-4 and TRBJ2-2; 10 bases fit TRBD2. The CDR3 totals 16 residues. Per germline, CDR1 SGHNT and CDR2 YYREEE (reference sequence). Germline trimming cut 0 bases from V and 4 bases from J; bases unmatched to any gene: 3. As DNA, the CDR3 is TGTGCCAGCAGCTTGGCTAGCGGGAGTAGCACCGGGGAGCTGTTTTTT. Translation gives CASSLASGSSTGELFF.

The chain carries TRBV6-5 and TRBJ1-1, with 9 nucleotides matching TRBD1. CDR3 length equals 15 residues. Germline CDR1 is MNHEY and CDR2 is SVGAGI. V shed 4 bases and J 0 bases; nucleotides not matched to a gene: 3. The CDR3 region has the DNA TGTGCCAGCAGTTCCGGGACAGGGATGAACACTGAAGCTTTCTTT. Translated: CASSSGTGMNTEAFF.

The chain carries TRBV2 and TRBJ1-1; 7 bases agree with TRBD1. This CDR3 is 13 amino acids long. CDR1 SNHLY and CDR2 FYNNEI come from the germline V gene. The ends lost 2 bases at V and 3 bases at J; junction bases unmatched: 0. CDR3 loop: CASSEQGDTEAFF. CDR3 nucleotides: TGTGCCAGCAGTGAACAGGGGGACACTGAAGCTTTCTTT.

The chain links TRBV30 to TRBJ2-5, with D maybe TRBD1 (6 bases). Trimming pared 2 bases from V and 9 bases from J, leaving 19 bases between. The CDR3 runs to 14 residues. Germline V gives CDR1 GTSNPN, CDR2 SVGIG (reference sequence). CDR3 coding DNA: TGTGCCTGGAGTCTACCCGACAGGTCATGGGCCCAGTACTTC. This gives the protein CAWSLPDRSWAQYF.

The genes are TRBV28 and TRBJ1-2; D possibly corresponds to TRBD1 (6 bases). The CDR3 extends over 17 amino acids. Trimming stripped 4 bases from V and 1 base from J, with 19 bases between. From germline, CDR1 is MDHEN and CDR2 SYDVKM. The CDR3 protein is CASSSQGPPVRNYGYTF. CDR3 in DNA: TGTGCCAGCAGTTCACAGGGCCCCCCAGTCCGTAACTATGGCTACACCTTC.

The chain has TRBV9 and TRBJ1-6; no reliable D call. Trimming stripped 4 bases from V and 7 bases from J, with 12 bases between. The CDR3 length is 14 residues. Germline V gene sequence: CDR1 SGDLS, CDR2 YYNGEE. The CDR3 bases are TGTGCCAGCAGCTCCATTCCGGAGAATTCACCCCTCCACTTT. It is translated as CASSSIPENSPLHF.

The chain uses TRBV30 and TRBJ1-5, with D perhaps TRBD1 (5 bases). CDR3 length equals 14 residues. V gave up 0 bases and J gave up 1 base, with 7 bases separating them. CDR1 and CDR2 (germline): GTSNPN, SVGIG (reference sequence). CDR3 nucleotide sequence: TGTGCCTGGAGTGTGACAGTCAGCAATCAGCCCCAGCATTTT. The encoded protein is CAWSVTVSNQPQHF. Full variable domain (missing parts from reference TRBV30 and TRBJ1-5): SQTIHQWPATLVQPVGSPLSLECTVEGTSNPNLYWYRQAAGRGLQLLFYSVGIGQISSEVPQNLSASRPQDRQFILSSKKLLLSDSGFYLCAWSVTVSNQPQHFGDGTRLSIL.

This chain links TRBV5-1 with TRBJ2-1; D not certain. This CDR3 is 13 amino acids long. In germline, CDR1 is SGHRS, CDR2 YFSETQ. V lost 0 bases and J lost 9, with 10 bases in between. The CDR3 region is CASSLGANREQFF. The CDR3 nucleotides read TGCGCCAGCAGCTTGGGAGCTAACCGTGAGCAGTTCTTC.

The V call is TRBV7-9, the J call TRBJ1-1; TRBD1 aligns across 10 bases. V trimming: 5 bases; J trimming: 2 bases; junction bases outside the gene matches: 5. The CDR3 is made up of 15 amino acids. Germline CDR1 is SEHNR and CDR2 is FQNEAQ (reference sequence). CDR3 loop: CASSPRDRGNTEAFF. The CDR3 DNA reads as TGTGCCAGCAGCCCGAGGGACAGGGGTAACACTGAAGCTTTCTTT.

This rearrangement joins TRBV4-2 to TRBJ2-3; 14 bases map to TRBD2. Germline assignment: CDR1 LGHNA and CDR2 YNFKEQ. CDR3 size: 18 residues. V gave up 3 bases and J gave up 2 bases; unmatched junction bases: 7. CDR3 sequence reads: CASSQGTSGSSNTDTQYF. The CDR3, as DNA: TGTGCCAGCAGCCAGGGGACTAGCGGGAGCAGCAACACAGATACGCAGTATTTT.

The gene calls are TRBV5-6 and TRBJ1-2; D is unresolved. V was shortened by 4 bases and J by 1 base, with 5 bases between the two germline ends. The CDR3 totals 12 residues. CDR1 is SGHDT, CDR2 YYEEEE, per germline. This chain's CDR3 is CASSRDNYGYTF. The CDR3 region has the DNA TGTGCCAGCAGCCGGGATAACTATGGCTACACCTTC.

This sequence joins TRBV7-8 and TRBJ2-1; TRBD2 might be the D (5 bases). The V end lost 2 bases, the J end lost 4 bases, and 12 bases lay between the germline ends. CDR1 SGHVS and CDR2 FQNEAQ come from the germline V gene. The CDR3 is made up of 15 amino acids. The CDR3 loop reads CASSLYGDSYNEQFF. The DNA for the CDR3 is TGTGCCAGCAGCTTATACGGGGATTCGTACAATGAGCAGTTCTTC.

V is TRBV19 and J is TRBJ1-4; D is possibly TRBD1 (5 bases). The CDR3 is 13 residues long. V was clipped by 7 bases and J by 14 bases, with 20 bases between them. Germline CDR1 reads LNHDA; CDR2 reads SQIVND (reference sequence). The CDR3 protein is CASTDPAGFFLFF. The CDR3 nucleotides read TGTGCCAGTACCGACCCGGCAGGGTTTTTTCTGTTTTTT.

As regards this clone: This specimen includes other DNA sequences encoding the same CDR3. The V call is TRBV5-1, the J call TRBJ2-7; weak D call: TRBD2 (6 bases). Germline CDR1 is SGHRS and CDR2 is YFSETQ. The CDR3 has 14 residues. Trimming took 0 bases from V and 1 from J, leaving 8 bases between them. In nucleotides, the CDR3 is TGCGCCAGCAGCTTGGCCGGGGGATCCTACGAGCAGTACTTC. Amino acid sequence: CASSLAGGSYEQYF.

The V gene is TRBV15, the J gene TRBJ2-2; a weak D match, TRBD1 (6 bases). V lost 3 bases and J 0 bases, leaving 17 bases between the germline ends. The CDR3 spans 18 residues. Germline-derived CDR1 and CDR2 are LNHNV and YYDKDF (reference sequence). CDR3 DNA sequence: TGTGCCACCAGCAGTCCCGGACAGACCTTCGCGAACACCGGGGAGCTGTTTTTT. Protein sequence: CATSSPGQTFANTGELFF.

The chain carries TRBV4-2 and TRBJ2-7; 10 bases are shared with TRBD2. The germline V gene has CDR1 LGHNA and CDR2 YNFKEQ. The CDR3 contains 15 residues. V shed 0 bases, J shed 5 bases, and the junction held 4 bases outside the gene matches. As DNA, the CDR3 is TGTGCCAGCAGCCAAGAAAGGCTAGCGGGAGACGAGCAGTACTTC. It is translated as CASSQERLAGDEQYF.

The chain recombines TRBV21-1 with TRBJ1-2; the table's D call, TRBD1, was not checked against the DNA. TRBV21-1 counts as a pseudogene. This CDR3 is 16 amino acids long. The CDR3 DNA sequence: TGTGCCAGCAGCAAAAGAGCGGGACAGGCCACCAGGGGCTACACCTTC. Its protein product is CASSKRAGQATRGYTF.

The CDR3 DNA sequence: TGTGCCAGCAGGCCTCTAGGACAGGGGTTATACGAGCAGTACTTC. Translating it yields CASRPLGQGLYEQYF. The V and J genes are TRBV6-5 and TRBJ2-7, with TRBD1 identical over 9 bases. J was trimmed by 4 bases and V by 6 bases; bases with no gene match: 10. This CDR3 region has 15 residues. The germline V gene has CDR1 MNHEY and CDR2 SVGAGI.

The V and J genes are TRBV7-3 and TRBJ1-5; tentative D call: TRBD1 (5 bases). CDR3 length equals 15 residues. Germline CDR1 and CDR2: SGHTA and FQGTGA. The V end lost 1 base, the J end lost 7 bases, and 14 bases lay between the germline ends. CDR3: CASSLRPGKDQPQHF. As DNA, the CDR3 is TGTGCCAGCAGCTTAAGGCCAGGGAAAGACCAGCCCCAGCATTTT.

In nucleotides, the CDR3 is TGTGCCAGCAGCCGAGAGGGGAGAGGGGGCTTACAGCATTTT. Protein product: CASSREGRGGLQHF. The chain combines TRBV6-5 with TRBJ1-5, with TRBD1 matching over 7 bases. Per the germline V gene, CDR1 is MNHEY and CDR2 is SVGAGI. The CDR3 totals 14 residues. The ends lost 6 bases at V and 13 bases at J; junction bases unmatched: 15.

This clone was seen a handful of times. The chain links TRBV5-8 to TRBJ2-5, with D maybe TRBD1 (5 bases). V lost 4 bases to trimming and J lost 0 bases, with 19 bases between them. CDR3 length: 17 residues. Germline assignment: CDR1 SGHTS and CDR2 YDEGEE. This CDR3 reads CASSRTGDILHQETQYF. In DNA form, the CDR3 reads TGTGCCAGCAGCCGCACAGGTGATATCTTACACCAAGAGACCCAGTACTTC.

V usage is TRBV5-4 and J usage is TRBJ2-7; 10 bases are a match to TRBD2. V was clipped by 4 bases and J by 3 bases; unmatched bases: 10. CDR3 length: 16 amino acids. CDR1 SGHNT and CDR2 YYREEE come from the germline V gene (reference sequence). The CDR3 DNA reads TGTGCCAGCAGCCGGACTCTAGCGGGAGAATACTACGAGCAGTACTTC. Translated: CASSRTLAGEYYEQYF.

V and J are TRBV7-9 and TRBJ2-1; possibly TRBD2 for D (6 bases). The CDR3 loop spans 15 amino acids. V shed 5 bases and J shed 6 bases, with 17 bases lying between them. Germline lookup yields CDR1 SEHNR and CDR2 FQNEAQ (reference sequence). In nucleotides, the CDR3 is TGTGCCAGCAGCCCCGGGCTAGCGTCAGTCAATGAGCAGTTCTTC. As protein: CASSPGLASVNEQFF.

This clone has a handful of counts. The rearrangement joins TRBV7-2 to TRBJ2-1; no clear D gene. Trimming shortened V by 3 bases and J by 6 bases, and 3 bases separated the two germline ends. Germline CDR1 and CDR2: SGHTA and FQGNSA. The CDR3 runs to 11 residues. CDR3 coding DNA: TGTGCCAGCAGCTTCTCCAATGAGCAGTTCTTC. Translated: CASSFSNEQFF.

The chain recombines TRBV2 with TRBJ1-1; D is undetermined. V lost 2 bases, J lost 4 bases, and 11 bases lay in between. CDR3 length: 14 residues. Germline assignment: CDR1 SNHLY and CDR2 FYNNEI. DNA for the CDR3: TGTGCCAGCAGTGAAAATGGACTCATCACTGAAGCTTTCTTT. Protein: CASSENGLITEAFF.